This passage covers 10 T cell receptor beta chains from one sample sequenced in a study of identical twins. In TCRdb, the 5' RACE reads were re-called with MiXCR into one record per CDR3 protein. The data show about 150,000 distinct CDR3 sequences, roughly 3.5% seen once. The specimen was memory T cells sorted from blood. These receptors all come from a man aged 18-30 years in good health.

This clonotype appeared many times. This chain links TRBV12-3 or TRBV12-4 with TRBJ2-1; 9 bases agree with TRBD2. V was pared by 3 bases and J by 7 bases, with 7 bases of the junction left unmatched. This CDR3 is 15 amino acids long. CDR3 DNA: TGTGCCAGCAGTTTTTGGGCTAGCGGGACTAATGAGCAGTTCTTC. Its protein is CASSFWASGTNEQFF.

The J gene is TRBJ1-5, the V gene TRBV18, with D unclear. The CDR3 runs to 15 residues. Germline CDR1 is KGHSH and CDR2 is LQKENI. Trimming cost V 3 bases and J 4 bases, with 13 bases left between them. The CDR3 DNA sequence: TGTGCCAGCTCACCTGGGGATCGCCAGAATCAGCCCCAGCATTTT. As protein: CASSPGDRQNQPQHF.

This clonotype was found many times. The genes are TRBV7-6 and TRBJ2-3; TRBD2 is a possible D gene (6 bases). The length of the CDR3 is 16 residues. CDR1 is SGHVS and CDR2 is FNYEAQ in the germline V gene. The V and J ends lost 0 bases and 2 bases respectively, with 12 bases between them. CDR3 sequence: CASSLAHGTVTDTQYF. The CDR3 region has the DNA TGTGCCAGCAGCTTAGCGCACGGGACTGTCACAGATACGCAGTATTTT.

This clonotype was picked up many times. V and J are TRBV30 and TRBJ2-2, with D possibly matching TRBD2 (6 bases). Germline-derived CDR1 and CDR2 are GTSNPN and SVGIG (reference sequence). V shed 4 bases and J shed 3 bases, with 9 bases lying between them. The CDR3 contains 13 residues. CDR3 sequence reads: CAWNTGDTGELFF. The CDR3 DNA reads as TGTGCCTGGAATACGGGAGACACCGGGGAGCTGTTTTTT. The variable domain in full, with the rest retrieved from reference TRBV30 and TRBJ2-2, is SQTIHQWPATLVQPVGSPLSLECTVEGTSNPNLYWYRQAAGRGLQLLFYSVGIGQISSEVPQNLSASRPQDRQFILSSKKLLLSDSGFYLCAWNTGDTGELFFGEGSRLTVL.

This clonotype was seen at least ten times. The chain uses TRBV4-1 and TRBJ2-1; 9 bases agree with TRBD2. The CDR3 has 15 residues. V was pared by 1 base and J by 3 bases, with 1 base of the junction left unmatched. CDR1 is MGHRA and CDR2 is YSYEKL in the germline V gene. The CDR3 nucleotides are TGCGCCAGCAGCCAAGGACTAGCGGACTACAATGAGCAGTTCTTC. Amino acid sequence: CASSQGLADYNEQFF.

This clonotype was seen repeatedly, ten times or more. This chain joins TRBV18 and TRBJ2-5, with a possible D match to TRBD2 (6 bases). The CDR3 has 16 amino acids. In germline, CDR1 is KGHSH, CDR2 LQKENI. V lost 4 bases and J lost 2, with 17 bases in between. The CDR3 nucleotides are TGTGCCAGCTCACTTTCTTCGGCGGGGACTCAAGAGACCCAGTACTTC. Its translation is CASSLSSAGTQETQYF.

This clonotype has a count of ten or more. The chain combines TRBV20-1 with TRBJ2-3; D possibly corresponds to TRBD2 (5 bases). This CDR3 has 12 amino acids. Trimming took off 5 bases at V and 6 bases at J, with 12 bases between the two ends. The germline gives CDR1 DFQATT, CDR2 SNEGSKA (reference sequence). The CDR3 region has the DNA TGCAGTGCTCCGCCCCGAGGGGATACGCAGTATTTT. As protein: CSAPPRGDTQYF.

This clonotype was seen a handful of times. The rearrangement uses TRBV7-6 and TRBJ2-1; 7 positions match TRBD2. This CDR3 is 17 amino acids long. Germline CDR1 and CDR2: SGHVS and FNYEAQ. J lost 3 bases, V lost 0 bases, and 8 bases had no gene match. This CDR3 is CASSLAQAGALYNEQFF. The CDR3 bases are TGTGCCAGCAGCTTAGCCCAGGCGGGAGCCCTCTACAATGAGCAGTTCTTC.

This clonotype has ten or more counts. The gene calls are TRBV5-1 and TRBJ2-7, with D perhaps given as TRBD1 or TRBD2 (6 bases each). Germline V gene sequence: CDR1 SGHRS, CDR2 YFSETQ. V was trimmed by 4 bases and J by 4 bases, leaving 15 bases between them. This CDR3 region has 14 residues. The CDR3 loop is CASSRETGMYEQYF. The CDR3 DNA follows: TGCGCCAGCAGCCGGGAGACAGGAATGTACGAGCAGTACTTC.

There are many counts of this clonotype. The chain couples TRBV11-3 to TRBJ2-7; D might be TRBD1 (5 bases). CDR3 size: 13 residues. V lost 3 bases and J lost 4, with 10 bases in between. Germline values: CDR1 SGHNT, CDR2 YENEEA. CDR3 sequence reads: CASSLDTQYEQYV. CDR3 coding DNA: TGTGCCAGCAGCTTGGACACCCAGTACGAGCAGTACGTC.